This T cell receptor (beta chain) is drawn from a study of blood T cell repertoires in COVID-19. Germline CDR1 reads SGHRS; CDR2 reads YFSETQ. CDR3 length equals 14 residues. Between the trimmed V and J ends, which lost 4 bases and 0 bases, there was a span of 9 bases. Using immunoSEQ multiplex PCR, the repertoire was profiled, and TCRdb retains in-frame clones only, with some absent. The data show about 200,000 clones, roughly 82% seen once. The J gene is TRBJ2-3, the V gene TRBV5-1; possible D gene TRBD2, 6 bases. The TCR was taken from a man aged 40-49 years with acute COVID-19. Sequenced sample: PBMCs or T cells enriched from blood (not recorded which). The DNA of the CDR3 is TGCGCCAGCAGCCGGGACTCTAGCACAGATACGCAGTATTTT. Protein: CASSRDSSTDTQYF.